This T cell receptor (beta chain) was profiled in a study of response to subunit inactivated influenza vaccine. Study-level findings and limits: T cells newly recruited by each seasonal influenza vaccination are few, the authors suggested.

In the case of this clonotype: The target antigen is unknown.

One entry per CDR3 protein, called by TCRdb with MiXCR from the RT-PCR reads. This sample yields some 500,000 distinct CDR3 sequences, of which 25% are seen a single time; 1.5% to 2% belongs to the top ten. This CDR3 has 13 residues. CDR1 DFQATT and CDR2 SNEGSKA come from the germline V gene (reference sequence). Trimming stripped 4 bases from V and 2 bases from J, with 11 bases between. The receptor's source is a man aged 45-60 years who received an inactivated influenza vaccine. The starting material was CD4+ T cells sorted from PBMCs, obtained around 5 days after vaccination. The chain carries TRBV20-1 and TRBJ1-1; D remains ambiguous. CDR3 region: CSATHGPNTEAFF. The CDR3 DNA is TGCAGTGCTACCCACGGGCCTAACACTGAAGCTTTCTTT.